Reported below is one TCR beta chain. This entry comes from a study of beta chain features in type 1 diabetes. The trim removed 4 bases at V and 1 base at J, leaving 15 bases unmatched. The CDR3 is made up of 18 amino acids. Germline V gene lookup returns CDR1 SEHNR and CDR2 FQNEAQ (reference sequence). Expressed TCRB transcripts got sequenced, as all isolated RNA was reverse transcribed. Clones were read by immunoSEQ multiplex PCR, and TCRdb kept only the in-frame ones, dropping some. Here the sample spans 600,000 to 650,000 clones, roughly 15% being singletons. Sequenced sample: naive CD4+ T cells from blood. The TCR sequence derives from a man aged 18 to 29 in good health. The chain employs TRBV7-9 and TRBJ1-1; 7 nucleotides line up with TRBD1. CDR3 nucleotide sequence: TGTGCCAGCAGCTATCGGACAGGCCTCTCTCAGCAGAACACTGAAGCTTTCTTT. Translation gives CASSYRTGLSQQNTEAFF.